One and the same sample provided the 10 T cell receptor beta chains below, sequenced in a study of early T cells in non-severe SARS-CoV-2 infection. Via MiXCR, TCRdb re-called the 5' RACE reads, giving one row per CDR3 protein. The sample lists more than 90,000 distinct CDR3 sequences, roughly 13% occurring once. The sample taken for sequencing was whole blood. The receptors originated from an adult who was a healthcare worker with PCR-confirmed SARS-CoV-2 infection or an uninfected control (not recorded which).

This clonotype has a handful of counts. This chain links TRBV5-6 with TRBJ2-1; the D gene is possibly TRBD2 (6 bases). V lost 0 bases to trimming and J lost 4 bases, with 14 bases between them. Germline V gives CDR1 SGHDT, CDR2 YYEEEE. The CDR3 extends over 16 amino acids. CDR3 protein: CASSLGGTSIYNEQFF. The CDR3, as DNA: TGTGCCAGCAGCTTGGGGGGGACTTCGATTTACAATGAGCAGTTCTTC.

At least ten counts were recorded for this clonotype. V usage is TRBV2 and J usage is TRBJ1-5; no reliable D call. V was clipped by 5 bases and J by 0 bases, with 5 bases between them. There are 13 residues in the CDR3. The germline V gene encodes CDR1 SNHLY and CDR2 FYNNEI. CDR3 in amino acids: CASSQDSNQPQHF. In DNA, the CDR3 is TGTGCCAGCAGTCAGGATAGCAATCAGCCCCAGCATTTT.

This clonotype turned up a few times. The V call is TRBV28, the J call TRBJ2-7, with D perhaps matching TRBD1 (6 bases). V shed 8 bases and J shed 3 bases, with 11 bases lying between them. This CDR3 is 12 amino acids long. Germline CDR1 reads MDHEN; CDR2 reads SYDVKM. The CDR3 protein is CASVRGNYEQYF. CDR3 bases: TGTGCCAGCGTCAGGGGCAACTACGAGCAGTACTTC.

This clonotype occurred many times. The rearrangement links TRBV7-2 to TRBJ1-2, with D unresolved. CDR3 length: 14 amino acids. V was shortened by 3 bases and J by 2 bases, with 10 bases between the two germline ends. Germline assignment: CDR1 SGHTA and CDR2 FQGNSA. CDR3 sequence: CASSLRIANYGYTF. CDR3 in DNA: TGTGCCAGCAGCTTGAGGATAGCAAACTATGGCTACACCTTC. The complete variable domain, with remaining parts taken from reference TRBV7-2 and TRBJ1-2, reads GAGVSQSPSNKVTEKGKDVELRCDPISGHTALYWYRQSLGQGLEFLIYFQGNSAPDKSGLPSDRFSAERTGGSVSTLTIQRTQQEDSAVYLCASSLRIANYGYTFGSGTRLTVV.

The rearrangement joins TRBV5-1 to TRBJ2-1; 15 bases map to TRBD2. Trimming took 3 bases from V and 2 from J; bases not matched to a gene: 6. Germline-derived CDR1 and CDR2 are SGHRS and YFSETQ. This CDR3 region has 18 residues. CDR3 nucleotides: TGCGCCAGCAGCTCCGGACTAGCGGGGGGGCCTACCTACAATGAGCAGTTCTTC. It is translated as CASSSGLAGGPTYNEQFF.

V gene TRBV4-2 combines with J gene TRBJ2-1, with D perhaps matching TRBD2 (6 bases). Deletions cut 4 bases from V and 3 bases from J, with 10 bases between. The CDR3 consists of 14 residues. Germline assignment: CDR1 LGHNA and CDR2 YNFKEQ. The CDR3 DNA follows: TGTGCCAGCAGCCGGGGGGAAGACTACAATGAGCAGTTCTTC. This codes for CASSRGEDYNEQFF.

The genes are TRBV29-1 and TRBJ1-2, with D hard to call. CDR3 length equals 10 residues. The germline V gene encodes CDR1 SQVTM and CDR2 ANQGSEA. The V end was cut by 6 bases, the J end by 8 bases, with 10 bases between. The CDR3 bases are TGCAGCGTAGACAAAGAGGGCTACACCTTC. As protein: CSVDKEGYTF.

The V gene is TRBV10-3, the J gene TRBJ2-2; no definite D call. V lost 7 bases, J lost 1 base, and 7 bases lay in between. Per the germline V gene, CDR1 is ENHRY and CDR2 is SYGVKD. The CDR3 loop spans 13 amino acids. The CDR3 DNA sequence: TGTGCCATCATGGTCGGGAACACCGGGGAGCTGTTTTTT. Residues: CAIMVGNTGELFF.

This chain joins TRBV6-5 and TRBJ1-5; D is ambiguous. Germline V gene sequence: CDR1 MNHEY, CDR2 SVGAGI. The CDR3 contains 14 residues. Trimming took 4 bases from V and 1 from J, leaving 8 bases between them. This CDR3 reads CASSSYRSNQPQHF. Here the CDR3 DNA reads TGTGCCAGCAGTTCCTACCGAAGCAATCAGCCCCAGCATTTT.

This clonotype was counted only a few times. This sequence joins TRBV9 and TRBJ1-1; D call uncertain. V was cut by 3 bases and J by 8 bases, with 11 bases left in between. This CDR3 is 12 amino acids long. Germline V gene data show CDR1 as SGDLS and CDR2 as YYNGEE. CDR3 nucleotide sequence: TGTGCCAGCAGCGCCCAAGGATCCGAAGCTTTCTTT. Translation: CASSAQGSEAFF.